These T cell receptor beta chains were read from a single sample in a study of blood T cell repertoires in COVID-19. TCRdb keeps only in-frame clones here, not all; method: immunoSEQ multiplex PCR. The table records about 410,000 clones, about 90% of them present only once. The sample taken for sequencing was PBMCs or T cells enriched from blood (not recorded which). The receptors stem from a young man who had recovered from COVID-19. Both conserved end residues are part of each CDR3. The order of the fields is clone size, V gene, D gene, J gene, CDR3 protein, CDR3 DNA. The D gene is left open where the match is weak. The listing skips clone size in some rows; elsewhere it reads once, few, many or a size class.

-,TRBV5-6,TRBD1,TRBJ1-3,CASSLAGQGFSGNTIYF,TGTGCCAGCAGCTTGGCGGGACAGGGCTTTTCTGGAAACACCATATATTTT
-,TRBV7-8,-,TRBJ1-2,CASSPRFLRDYGYTF,TGTGCCAGCAGCCCCCGTTTCTTGAGGGACTATGGCTACACCTTC
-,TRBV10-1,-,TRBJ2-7,CASSDAAMTYEQYF,TGCGCCAGCAGTGACGCGGCCATGACCTACGAGCAGTACTTC
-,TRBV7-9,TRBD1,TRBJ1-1,CASSLDRAAFF,TGTGCCAGCAGCCTGGACAGGGCGGCTTTCTTT
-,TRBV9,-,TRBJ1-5,CASSVGPGDNQPQHF,TGTGCCAGCAGCGTAGGACCAGGGGACAATCAGCCCCAGCATTTT
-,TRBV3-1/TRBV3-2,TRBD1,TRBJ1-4,CASSQPTGDSEKLFF,TGTGCCAGCAGCCAACCGACAGGGGATAGTGAAAAACTGTTTTTT
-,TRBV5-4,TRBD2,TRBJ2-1,CASSTYAGGWNEQFF,TGTGCCAGCAGCACGTATGCGGGAGGGTGGAATGAGCAGTTCTTC
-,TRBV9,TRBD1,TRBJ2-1,CASSVFGTGSYNEQFF,TGTGCCAGCAGCGTTTTCGGGACAGGCTCCTACAATGAGCAGTTCTTC
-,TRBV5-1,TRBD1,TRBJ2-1,CASSSGTGSIFYNEQFF,TGCGCCAGCAGTTCCGGGACAGGGTCGATTTTCTACAATGAGCAGTTCTTC
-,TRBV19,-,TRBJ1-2,CASSMGRGKGYTF,TGTGCCAGTAGTATGGGGCGGGGAAAGGGCTACACCTTC
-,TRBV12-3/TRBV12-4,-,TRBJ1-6,CASSSTGSPLHF,TGTGCCAGCAGTTCAACTGGTTCACCCCTCCACTTT
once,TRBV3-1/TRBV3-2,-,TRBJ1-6,CASSRRGRRDSPLHF,TGTGCCAGCAGTCGACGGGGAAGACGAGATTCACCCCTCCACTTT
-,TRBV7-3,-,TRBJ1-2,CASSSGFGYTF,TGTGCCAGCAGCTCGGGGTTCGGCTACACCTTC
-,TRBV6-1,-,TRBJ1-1,CASSEVGIGTEAFF,TGTGCCAGCAGTGAAGTGGGTATCGGGACTGAAGCTTTCTTT
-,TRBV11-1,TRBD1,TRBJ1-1,CASSSGQGFEAFF,TGTGCCAGCAGCAGCGGACAGGGTTTTGAAGCTTTCTTT
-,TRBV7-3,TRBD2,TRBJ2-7,CASSSLASGEQYF,TGTGCCAGCTCTTCACTAGCGAGTGGGGAGCAGTACTTC
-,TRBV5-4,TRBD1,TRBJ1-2,CASSQGQGSGLDYGYTF,TGTGCCAGCAGCCAAGGACAGGGTTCAGGACTCGACTATGGCTACACCTTC
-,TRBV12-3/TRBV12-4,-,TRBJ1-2,CASSFEPGYGYTF,TGTGCCAGCAGTTTCGAGCCAGGTTATGGCTACACCTTC
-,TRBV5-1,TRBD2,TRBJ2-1,CASSSRTSGSVGHNEQFF,TGCGCCAGCAGCTCCAGGACTAGCGGGAGTGTTGGCCACAATGAGCAGTTCTTC
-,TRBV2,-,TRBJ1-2,CASRGLGSGYTF,TGTGCCAGCAGGGGGCTGGGTAGCGGCTACACCTTC
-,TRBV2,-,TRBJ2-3,CASGSGGMVDTQYF,TGTGCCAGCGGTTCCGGGGGAATGGTAGATACGCAGTATTTT
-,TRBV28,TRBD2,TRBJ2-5,CASSSSGQETQYF,TGTGCCAGCAGCTCTAGCGGCCAAGAGACCCAGTACTTC
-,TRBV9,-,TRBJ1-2,CASTAMTANYGYTF,TGTGCCAGCACCGCGATGACAGCAAACTATGGCTACACCTTC
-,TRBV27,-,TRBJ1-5,CASSPQTDQPQHF,TGTGCCAGCAGTCCCCAGACAGATCAGCCCCAGCATTTT